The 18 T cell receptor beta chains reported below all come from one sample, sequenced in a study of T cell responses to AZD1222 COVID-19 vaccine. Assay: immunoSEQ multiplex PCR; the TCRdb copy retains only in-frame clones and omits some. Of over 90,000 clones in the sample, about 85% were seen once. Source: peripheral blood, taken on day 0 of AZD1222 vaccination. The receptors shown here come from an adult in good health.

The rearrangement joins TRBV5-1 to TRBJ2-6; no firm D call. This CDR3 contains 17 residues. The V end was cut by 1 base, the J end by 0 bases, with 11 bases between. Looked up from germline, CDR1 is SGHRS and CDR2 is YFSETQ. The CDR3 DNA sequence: TGCGCCAGCAGCTTGAGGAGCTTAAACTCTGGGGCCAACGTCCTGACTTTC. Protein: CASSLRSLNSGANVLTF.

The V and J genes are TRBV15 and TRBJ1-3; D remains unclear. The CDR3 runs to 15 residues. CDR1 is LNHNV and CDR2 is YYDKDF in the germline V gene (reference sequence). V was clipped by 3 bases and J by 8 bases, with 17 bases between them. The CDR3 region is CATSSPGQSQDTIYF. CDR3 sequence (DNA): TGTGCCACCAGCAGCCCCGGGCAGTCTCAGGACACCATATATTTT.

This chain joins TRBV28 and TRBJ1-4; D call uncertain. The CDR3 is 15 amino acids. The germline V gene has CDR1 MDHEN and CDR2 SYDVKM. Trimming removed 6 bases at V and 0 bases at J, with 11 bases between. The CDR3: CASRPDGATNEKLFF. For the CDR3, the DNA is TGTGCCAGCAGGCCCGACGGAGCAACTAATGAAAAACTGTTTTTT.

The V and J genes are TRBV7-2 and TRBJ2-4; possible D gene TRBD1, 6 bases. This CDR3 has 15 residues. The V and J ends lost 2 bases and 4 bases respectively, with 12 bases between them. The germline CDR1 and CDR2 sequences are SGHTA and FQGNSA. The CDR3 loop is CASSLTGQLKNIQYF. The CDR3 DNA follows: TGTGCCAGCAGCTTAACGGGACAACTGAAAAACATTCAGTACTTC.

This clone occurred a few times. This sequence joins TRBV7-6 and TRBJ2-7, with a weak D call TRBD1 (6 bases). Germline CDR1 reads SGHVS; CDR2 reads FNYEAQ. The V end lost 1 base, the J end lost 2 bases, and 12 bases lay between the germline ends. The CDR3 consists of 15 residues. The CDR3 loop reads CASSLEGDTAYEQYF. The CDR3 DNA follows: TGTGCCAGCAGCTTAGAGGGGGACACCGCCTACGAGCAGTACTTC. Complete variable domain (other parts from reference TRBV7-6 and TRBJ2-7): GAGVSQSPRYKVTKRGQDVALRCDPISGHVSLYWYRQALGQGPEFLTYFNYEAQQDKSGLPNDRFSAERPEGSISTLTIQRTEQRDSAMYRCASSLEGDTAYEQYFGPGTRLTVT.

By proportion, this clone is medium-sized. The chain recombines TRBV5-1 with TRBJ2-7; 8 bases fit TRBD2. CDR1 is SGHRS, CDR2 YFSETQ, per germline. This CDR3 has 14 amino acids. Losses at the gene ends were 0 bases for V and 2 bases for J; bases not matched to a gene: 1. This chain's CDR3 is CASSLVGGAYEQYF. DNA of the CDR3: TGCGCCAGCAGCTTGGTCGGGGGGGCCTACGAGCAGTACTTC.

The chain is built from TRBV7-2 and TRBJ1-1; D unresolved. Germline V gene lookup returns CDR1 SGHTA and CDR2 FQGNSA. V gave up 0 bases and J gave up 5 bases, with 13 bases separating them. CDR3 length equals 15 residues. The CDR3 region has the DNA TGTGCCAGCAGCTTAGCACCGGTTCCGAGGACTGAAGCTTTCTTT. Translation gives CASSLAPVPRTEAFF.

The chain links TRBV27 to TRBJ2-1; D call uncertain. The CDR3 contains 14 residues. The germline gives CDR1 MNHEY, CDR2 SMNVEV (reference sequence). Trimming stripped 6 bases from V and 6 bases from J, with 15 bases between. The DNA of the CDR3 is TGTGCCAGCAGATACCTAGGTACGGGCAATGAGCAGTTCTTC. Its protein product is CASRYLGTGNEQFF.

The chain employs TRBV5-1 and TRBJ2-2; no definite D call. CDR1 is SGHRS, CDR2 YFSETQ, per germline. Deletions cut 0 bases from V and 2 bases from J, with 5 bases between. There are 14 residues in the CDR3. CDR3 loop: CASSLEGNTGELFF. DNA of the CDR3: TGCGCCAGCAGCTTGGAGGGCAACACCGGGGAGCTGTTTTTT.

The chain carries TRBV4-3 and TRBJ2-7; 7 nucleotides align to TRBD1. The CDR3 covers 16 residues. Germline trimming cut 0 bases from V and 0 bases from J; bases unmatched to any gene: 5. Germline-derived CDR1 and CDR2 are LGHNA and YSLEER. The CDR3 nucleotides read TGCGCCAGCAGCCAAGACATCCGACAGGGCTCCTACGAGCAGTACTTC. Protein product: CASSQDIRQGSYEQYF.

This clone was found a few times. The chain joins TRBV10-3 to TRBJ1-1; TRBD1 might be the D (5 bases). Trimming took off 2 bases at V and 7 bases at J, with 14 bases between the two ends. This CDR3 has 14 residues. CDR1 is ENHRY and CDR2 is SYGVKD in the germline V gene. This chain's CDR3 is CAISEGGWNYEAFF. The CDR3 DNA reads TGTGCCATCAGTGAGGGGGGTTGGAACTATGAAGCTTTCTTT.

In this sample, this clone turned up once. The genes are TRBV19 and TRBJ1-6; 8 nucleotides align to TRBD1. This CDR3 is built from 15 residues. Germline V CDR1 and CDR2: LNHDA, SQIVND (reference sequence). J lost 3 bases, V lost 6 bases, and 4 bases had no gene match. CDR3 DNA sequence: TGTGCCAGTAGCGCCGGGACAGGCTATAATTCACCCCTCCACTTT. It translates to CASSAGTGYNSPLHF.

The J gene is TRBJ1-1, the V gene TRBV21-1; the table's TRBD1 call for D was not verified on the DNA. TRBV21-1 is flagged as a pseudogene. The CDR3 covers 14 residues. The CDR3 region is CASSKTTGSTEAFF. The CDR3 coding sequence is TGTGCCAGCAGCAAAACGACAGGGTCCACTGAAGCTTTCTTT.

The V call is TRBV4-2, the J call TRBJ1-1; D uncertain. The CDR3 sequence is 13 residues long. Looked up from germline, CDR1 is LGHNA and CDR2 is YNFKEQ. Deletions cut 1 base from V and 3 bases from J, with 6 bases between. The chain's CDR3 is CASSQGPDTEAFF. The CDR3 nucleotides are TGTGCCAGCAGCCAAGGACCGGACACTGAAGCTTTCTTT.

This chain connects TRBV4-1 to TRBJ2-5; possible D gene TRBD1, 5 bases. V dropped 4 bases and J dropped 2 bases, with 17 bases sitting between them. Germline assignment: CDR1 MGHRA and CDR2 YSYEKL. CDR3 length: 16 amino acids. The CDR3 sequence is CASSLWGSIGQETQYF. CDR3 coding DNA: TGCGCCAGCAGCCTTTGGGGCTCAATAGGACAAGAGACCCAGTACTTC.

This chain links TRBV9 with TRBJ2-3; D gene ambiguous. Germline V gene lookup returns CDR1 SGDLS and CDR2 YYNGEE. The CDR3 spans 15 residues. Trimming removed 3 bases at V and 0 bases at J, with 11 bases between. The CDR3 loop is CASSDTGESTDTQYF. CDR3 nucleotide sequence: TGTGCCAGCAGCGACACTGGAGAAAGCACAGATACGCAGTATTTT.

CDR3 nucleotides: TGCGCCAGCAGCCAAGTACAGATCTCTGGGGCCAACGTCCTGACTTTC. As protein: CASSQVQISGANVLTF. The chain uses TRBV4-3 and TRBJ2-6; D not resolved. CDR3 length equals 16 residues. The germline V gene encodes CDR1 LGHNA and CDR2 YSLEER. V lost 1 base to trimming and J lost 0 bases, with 7 bases between them.

The CDR3 reads CASSPSGPNTQYF. CDR3 nucleotide sequence: TGTGCCAGCAGTCCTAGCGGGCCTAATACGCAGTATTTT. This chain uses TRBV27 with TRBJ2-3, with 8 bases that match TRBD2. Unmatched junction bases numbered 5, after V lost 5 bases and J lost 7 bases. CDR1 MNHEY and CDR2 SMNVEV come from the germline V gene (reference sequence). There are 13 residues in the CDR3.